Sequencing of this T cell receptor beta chain was carried out in a study of monozygotic twins with inflammatory bowel disease (dated by TCRdb to the late 2010s). Background on the whole study: The complete study included 28 monozygotic twin pairs: 19 IBD-discordant Danish pairs and nine German pairs, of which four were IBD-concordant and five were IBD-discordant. Each individual had, on average, about 151 000 unique TCRalpha sequences and 181 000 unique TCRbeta sequences available for analysis. The search for disease-associated traits relied mainly on comparing, within discordant pairs, IBD patients with their genetically identical healthy co-twins. The study at large found these results: A decrease in TCRbeta repertoire diversity, as measured by inverse Simpson index, was observed in IBD patients compared with their healthy co-twins. Repertoire similarity did not differ between concordant and discordant twins, possibly due to limited statistical power. Differing immunosuppressive treatments among patients may have added background noise and inter-individual variability to the repertoires. No single strong signal or clonotype linked to IBD turned up in the results, so the idea that one exists was not supported. The analysis was unable to tell apart different T cell subtypes. Fewer clonotypes were shared with other individuals by IBD patients than by healthy twins, most markedly in patients showing signs of disease activity.

Based on the germline V gene, the CDR1 and CDR2 sequences are SGHRS and YFSETQ. CDR3 length: 16 amino acids, cysteine to phenylalanine. No DNA sequence was recorded. As for this clonotype: Its antigen is still unknown.

Libraries were made using 5' RACE. Preparation of each TCR library used approximately 3,200 ng of total RNA. cDNA was synthesized with SMARTScribe reverse transcriptase in eight separate reactions per sample. During cDNA synthesis, template switching was used to introduce unique molecular identifiers that contained a 6-nucleotide sample barcode. Amplification of TCRalpha and TCRbeta cDNA involved two nested PCRs of around 15 and 9 cycles, and each PCR was followed by bead purification. Before amplification, cDNA was treated with uracil DNA-glycosylase and purified using the QIAquick PCR purification kit. In the second PCR, Illumina TruSeq-compatible adapters and sample-specific barcodes were added. Library quality and concentration were assessed using TapeStation and Qubit, and approximately 5 ng of each library was pooled. Pooled libraries were sequenced on an Illumina HiSeq2500 single-index Rapid Run with 2 x 100 bp reads and custom sequencing primers. The authors processed their data as follows. MiGEC version 1.2.6 was used for UMI-based consensus assembly, which corrected PCR and sequencing errors. V(D)J alignment, clonotype assembly and CDR3 extraction were performed with MiXCR version 2.1.1. To normalise gene usage, clonotype sharing and MAIT/NKT TCR abundance, the analysis used the top 1000, 10 000 and 20 000 clonotypes per sample. After downsampling to 27 000 UMIs, diversity was calculated as the inverse Simpson index using the vegan R package. Paired Mann-Whitney U tests were applied to discordant twin pairs, with Benjamini-Hochberg correction for multiple testing. TCRdb reanalyzed the reads, keeping one entry per CDR3 protein sequence and omitting DNA. These V and J calls derive from TCRdb rather than the authors' analysis. This sample's table contains under 200,000 distinct CDR3 sequences. The ten most abundant clones make up about 2.7% of the sample.

From each donor, a roughly 2.7 ml peripheral blood sample was collected into PAXgene tubes and kept at -80 degrees C. Without T cell sorting, total RNA was isolated from whole blood using the PAXgene blood miRNA kit on an automated QIAcube. Peripheral blood from monozygotic twin pairs, either concordant or discordant for inflammatory bowel disease, underwent deep TCRalpha and TCRbeta repertoire profiling that used unique molecular barcoding. For every twin pair, smoking habits were documented, and each individual was categorised as a current, former or never smoker. Sequenced material: blood. The TCR originated in a human donor with ulcerative colitis or Crohn's disease, or a healthy co-twin of an affected twin (not recorded which). The chain is assembled from TRBV5-1 and TRBJ2-3; TCRdb's D gene call, TRBD2, goes unchecked for lack of DNA. CDR3 loop: CASSWEREWHTDTQYF.